This T cell receptor (beta chain) was documented in a study of CD8 T cell repertoires and HIV-1 epitope variants. Study summary: Control wells had CMV/EBV/flu peptides, negative Ebola AY9, or no peptide.

V lost 0 bases to trimming and J lost 3 bases; unmatched junction nucleotides: 5. The CDR3 is 16 residues long. CDR1 is SGHDN and CDR2 is FVKESK in the germline V gene. Regarding the study as a whole: Most of the nine antigen-specific clonotypes appeared cross-reactive to autologous or escape variants. Beta chains alone show antigen proliferation, not cytokine profile or function.

The table lists this clone with a few counts. What it recognizes is unknown. TCRdb keeps only in-frame clones here, not all; method: immunoSEQ multiplex PCR. This sample has 6,000 or so clones, with around two thirds found just once. The sequencing sample was made of cultured CD8+ T cells derived from PBMCs. The TCR was taken from a male donor with HIV. This chain joins TRBV14 and TRBJ2-7; TRBD1 agrees at 10 bases. The CDR3 bases are TGTGCCAGCAGCCAAGATCTTGGGACAGGGGACTACGAGCAGTACTTC. As protein: CASSQDLGTGDYEQYF.